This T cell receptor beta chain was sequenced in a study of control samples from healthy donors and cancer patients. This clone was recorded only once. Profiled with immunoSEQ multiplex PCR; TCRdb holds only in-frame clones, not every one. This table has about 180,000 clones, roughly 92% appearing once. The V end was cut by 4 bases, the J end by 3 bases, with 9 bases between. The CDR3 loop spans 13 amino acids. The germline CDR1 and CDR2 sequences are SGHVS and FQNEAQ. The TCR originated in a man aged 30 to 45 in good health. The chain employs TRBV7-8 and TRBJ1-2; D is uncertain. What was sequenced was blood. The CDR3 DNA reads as TGTGCCAGCAGCTCTACACCGGACTATGGCTACACCTTC. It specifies CASSSTPDYGYTF.